Listed below are T cell receptor beta chains from one sample, sequenced in a study of blood T cell repertoires in COVID-19. Assay: immunoSEQ multiplex PCR; the TCRdb copy retains only in-frame clones and omits some. The table includes 320,000 or so clones, 89% detected once. The sample was PBMCs or T cells enriched from blood (not recorded which). The source is a man aged 60 to 69 who had recovered from COVID-19. CDR3s include the opening cysteine and the closing phenylalanine or tryptophan. A D gene is named only where the DNA matches it firmly. Clone size, where shown, is once, few, many, or a class for clones that have expanded.

d_call clone_size v_call cdr3_aa
TRBD1 few TRBV7-8 CASTLGGTGGYEQYF
. few TRBV6-2/TRBV6-3 CASSYSRGNQPQHF
. . TRBV20-1 CSASTAIEQYF
TRBD1 . TRBV18 CASLKQGSNTEAFF
. few TRBV18 CASSPDGGLTEAFF
TRBD1 . TRBV5-1 CASSIQTGMNTEAFF
TRBD1 . TRBV18 CASSPNRGNQPQHF
. . TRBV6-5 CASSYSTLAPGGYTF
TRBD2 . TRBV7-2 CASSLMGGQTDTQYF
TRBD2 . TRBV19 CASSTTSGRPYEQYF